The present T cell receptor beta chain was sequenced within a study of shared clonotypes between healthy human individuals. Study-level information: Each donor contributed plates that comprised three CD4 naive, three CD4 memory, two CD8 naive and one CD8 memory.

This CDR3 comprises 13 residues. Trimming took off 7 bases at V and 5 bases at J, with 14 bases between the two ends. The V gene's germline CDR1 is LNHNV and CDR2 YYDKDF (reference sequence). Repertoires were generated with immunoSEQ multiplex PCR, while TCRdb's copy carries only in-frame clones and drops some. This repertoire shows about 2.4 million clones, 93% found once; its top ten account for about 0.38%. Donors included only healthy HIV-negative adults lacking recent acute infections or vaccinations. Memory CD4+ cells were the fraction left after CD45RA+ naive selection. This sequence joins TRBV15 and TRBJ1-2; possible D gene TRBD1, 5 bases. The receptor was derived from a man aged 18 to 29 in good health. Some clones in this sample may be carry-over from other donors' samples. The sequenced sample was naive CD4+ T cells from PBMCs. Subset defined: CD45RA+ positively selected. CDR3 DNA sequence: TGTGCCACCACCGCGGGACTGAATTATGGCTACACCTTC. Translated, it gives CATTAGLNYGYTF.